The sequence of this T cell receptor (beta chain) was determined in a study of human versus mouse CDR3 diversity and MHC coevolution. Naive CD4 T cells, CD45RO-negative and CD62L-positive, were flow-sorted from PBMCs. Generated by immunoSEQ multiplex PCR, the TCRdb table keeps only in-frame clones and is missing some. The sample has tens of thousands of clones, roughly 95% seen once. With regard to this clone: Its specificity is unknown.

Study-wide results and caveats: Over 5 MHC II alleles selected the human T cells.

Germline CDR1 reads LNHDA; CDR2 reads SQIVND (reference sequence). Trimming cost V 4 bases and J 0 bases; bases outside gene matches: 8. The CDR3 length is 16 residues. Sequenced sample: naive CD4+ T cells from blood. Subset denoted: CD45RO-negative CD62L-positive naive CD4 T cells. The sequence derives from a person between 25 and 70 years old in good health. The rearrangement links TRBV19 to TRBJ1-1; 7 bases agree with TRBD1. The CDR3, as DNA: TGTGCCAGTAGTAGCGGGACAGCCGAGCTGAACACTGAAGCTTTCTTT. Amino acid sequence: CASSSGTAELNTEAFF.